The source of this T cell receptor beta chain is a study of shared clonotypes between healthy human individuals. The CDR3 consists of 16 residues. Trimming removed 1 base from V and 2 bases from J; junction bases left unmatched: 3. Germline V gene data show CDR1 as LGHNA and CDR2 as YSLEER. Healthy adults negative for HIV, lacking recent acute infections or vaccinations, served as donors. The method was immunoSEQ multiplex PCR; TCRdb's version includes in-frame clones alone and lacks a portion of them. The sample consists of over 1.4 million clones, roughly 96% of them appearing once. This chain uses TRBV4-3 with TRBJ2-5; 11 bases line up with TRBD2. The origin of this receptor is a young man in good health. Sequencing was done on a sample of naive CD4+ T cells sorted from blood. Indicated subset: CD45RA+ positively selected. DNA of the CDR3: TGCGCCAGCAGCCAAGGGGTAGCGGGAGGGCAAGAGACCCAGTACTTC. Its translation: CASSQGVAGGQETQYF.